A single sample is the source of the 18 T cell receptor beta chains below, sequenced in a study of tumor-infiltrating lymphocytes in oesophageal squamous cell carcinoma. TCRdb fed the PCR reads into MiXCR, producing one record per CDR3 protein. Of about 11,000 distinct CDR3 sequences detected, less than 70% appear once; the ten largest clones hold about a third. Sequencing used esophageal tumor tissue. These receptors came from a male donor with esophageal squamous cell carcinoma.

This clonotype was seen repeatedly, ten times or more. The chain uses TRBV7-9 and TRBJ1-3; D ambiguous. Germline V gene sequence: CDR1 SEHNR, CDR2 FQNEAQ (reference sequence). V gave up 3 bases and J gave up 0 bases, with 6 bases separating them. The CDR3 spans 14 residues. CDR3 region: CASSFMGSGNTIYF. CDR3 sequence (DNA): TGTGCCAGCAGCTTCATGGGCTCTGGAAACACCATATATTTT.

This clonotype was observed at least ten times. This chain joins TRBV11-2 and TRBJ2-1, with TRBD2 as a possible D gene (5 bases). Near its end, the DNA agrees better with TRBJ2-7, so the J call may be wrong. The CDR3 contains 14 residues. Germline V gives CDR1 SGHAT, CDR2 FQNNGV. CDR3 sequence: CASSLGVSGNEQYF. The CDR3 DNA follows: TGTGCCAGCAGCTTAGGTGTGAGCGGCAATGAGCAGTACTTC.

The chain carries TRBV12-3 or TRBV12-4 and TRBJ2-4; D call uncertain. The germline V and J ends were trimmed by 1 base and 8 bases, with 3 bases remaining between them. The CDR3 length is 11 residues. Here the CDR3 reads CASSLGYIQYF. The DNA for the CDR3 is TGTGCCAGCAGTTTAGGATACATTCAGTACTTC.

The chain has TRBV10-3 and TRBJ2-3; D ambiguous. The V end was cut by 6 bases, the J end by 0 bases, with 4 bases between. The CDR3 is 12 residues long. Germline V gene data show CDR1 as ENHRY and CDR2 as SYGVKD. Here the CDR3 reads CAIRGSTDTQYF. For the CDR3, the DNA is TGTGCCATCAGGGGTAGCACAGATACGCAGTATTTT.

The genes are TRBV7-6 and TRBJ2-1; D possibly corresponds to TRBD1 (5 bases). The better agreement between TRBJ2-7 and the DNA end casts doubt on the J call. The CDR3 runs to 15 residues. The germline V gene has CDR1 SGHVS and CDR2 FNYEAQ. The CDR3 protein is CASSLGPAAYNEQYF. As DNA, the CDR3 is TGTGCCAGCAGCTTGGGGCCTGCGGCCTACAATGAGCAGTACTTC.

This sequence joins TRBV7-2 and TRBJ2-3, with D uncertain. The end of the DNA aligns better with TRBJ2-1, so the J call may be wrong. The CDR3 contains 13 residues. Germline V gene data show CDR1 as SGHTA and CDR2 as FQGNSA. CDR3 protein: CASSPGSYNEQFF. Here the CDR3 DNA reads TGTGCCAGCAGCCCCGGCTCCTACAATGAGCAGTTCTTC.

This clonotype was observed at least ten times. This rearrangement joins TRBV7-2 to TRBJ2-7; D is possibly TRBD2 (5 bases). The germline CDR1 and CDR2 sequences are SGHTA and FQGNSA. V was pared by 1 base and J by 1 base, with 11 bases between. The CDR3 runs 15 residues. The CDR3 bases are TGTGCCAGCAGCTTAGGTCGGGAACGGTCCTACGAGCAGTACTTC. Translated: CASSLGRERSYEQYF.

The V gene is TRBV7-6, the J gene TRBJ1-2, with D hard to call. Germline assignment: CDR1 SGHVS and CDR2 FNYEAQ. V gave up 3 bases and J gave up 4 bases, with 9 bases separating them. CDR3 length: 13 residues. This CDR3 reads CASSLDVPYGYTF. The CDR3 nucleotides read TGTGCCAGCAGCTTGGACGTGCCCTATGGCTACACCTTC. Supplemented by reference TRBV7-6 and TRBJ1-2, the full variable domain reads GAGVSQSPRYKVTKRGQDVALRCDPISGHVSLYWYRQALGQGPEFLTYFNYEAQQDKSGLPNDRFSAERPEGSISTLTIQRTEQRDSAMYRCASSLDVPYGYTFGSGTRLTVV.

The CDR3 protein is CASSSEFEGTETQYF. For the CDR3, the DNA is TGTGCCAGCAGCTCCGAGTTTGAGGGGACGGAGACCCAGTACTTC. The genes are TRBV7-2 and TRBJ2-5; either TRBD1 or TRBD2 may supply D (5 bases each). CDR1 and CDR2 from the germline V gene are SGHTA and FQGNSA. The CDR3 totals 15 residues. Trimming removed 4 bases from V and 5 bases from J, with 17 bases in between.

The rearrangement links TRBV27 to TRBJ1-1; maybe TRBD1 (6 bases). Germline CDR1 MNHEY, CDR2 SMNVEV (reference sequence). V lost 6 bases to trimming and J lost 1 base, with 9 bases between them. CDR3 size: 13 residues. CDR3 in DNA: TGTGCCAGCAGAAAGACAGGGAACACTGAAGCTTTCTTT. Translated: CASRKTGNTEAFF.

V is TRBV14 and J is TRBJ2-6; D gene ambiguous. The assigned J gene may be wrong: the sequence end matches TRBJ2-5 better. CDR3 size: 15 residues. Looked up from germline, CDR1 is SGHDN and CDR2 is FVKESK. DNA for the CDR3: TGTGCCAGCAGCCAATACAGTCCGTACCAAGAGACCCAGTACTTC. Amino acids: CASSQYSPYQETQYF.

The sample holds a few counts of this clonotype. V usage is TRBV7-2 and J usage is TRBJ2-5; D is possibly TRBD2 (7 bases). The DNA end lines up better with TRBJ2-1; the J call may be wrong. CDR3 length: 15 residues. Germline CDR1 and CDR2: SGHTA and FQGNSA. The CDR3 sequence: CASSLTGGHRDEQFF. Here the CDR3 DNA reads TGTGCCAGCAGTCTCACGGGAGGCCACAGGGATGAGCAGTTCTTC.

V usage is TRBV28 and J usage is TRBJ2-1, with 11 bases identical to TRBD1. The J call may be mistaken, given a closer DNA end match to TRBJ2-7. The CDR3 covers 14 residues. Per germline, CDR1 MDHEN and CDR2 SYDVKM. This CDR3 reads CAIHGGTGGYEQYF. The CDR3 nucleotides read TGTGCCATCCATGGGGGGACAGGGGGGTACGAGCAGTACTTC.

This clonotype showed up just once. The chain links TRBV6-8 to TRBJ2-1; 8 bases are a match to TRBD1. The CDR3 is 15 amino acids. The germline gives CDR1 MNHGY, CDR2 SAAAGT. Trimming at V came to 5 bases and at J to 0 bases, leaving 3 bases not matched to a gene. The CDR3 DNA follows: TGTGCCAGCAGTCTCAGGGGGCTCTCCTACAATGAGCAGTTCTTC. This codes for CASSLRGLSYNEQFF.

This rearrangement joins TRBV7-3 to TRBJ2-5, with D tentatively TRBD1 (6 bases). V shed 5 bases and J shed 3 bases, with 10 bases lying between them. This CDR3 is built from 13 residues. CDR1 and CDR2 (germline): SGHTA, FQGTGA. CDR3 nucleotide sequence: TGTGCCAGCAGCGGGTACAGGGAAGAGACCCAGTACTTC. Its protein is CASSGYREETQYF.

The chain is built from TRBV10-3 and TRBJ2-5, with a weak D call TRBD2 (6 bases). The J call may be in error: the DNA end matches TRBJ2-1 better. The CDR3 runs to 16 residues. Germline values: CDR1 ENHRY, CDR2 SYGVKD. CDR3 DNA: TGTGCCAGCCGCTCACTGACGGGAGAAGGCCGCAATGAGCAGTTCTTC. Translation: CASRSLTGEGRNEQFF.

Only a few counts were recorded for this clonotype. The genes are TRBV7-3 and TRBJ2-5, with 7 bases lining up with TRBD1. Germline V gene lookup returns CDR1 SGHTA and CDR2 FQGTGA. V shed 0 bases and J 1 base; nucleotides not matched to a gene: 5. This CDR3 is built from 16 residues. The CDR3 nucleotides read TGTGCCAGCAGCTTAACGCCGACAGGGAGCCAAGAGACCCAGTACTTC. Amino acid sequence: CASSLTPTGSQETQYF.

The chain recombines TRBV7-3 with TRBJ2-6; D unresolved. Per the germline V gene, CDR1 is SGHTA and CDR2 is FQGTGA. V was trimmed by 0 bases and J by 0 bases, leaving 0 bases between them. The CDR3 spans 14 residues. This CDR3 reads CASSLTSGANVLTF. DNA for the CDR3: TGTGCCAGCAGCTTAACCTCTGGGGCCAACGTCCTGACTTTC.